This TCR beta chain was obtained from a study of response to subunit inactivated influenza vaccine. CDR3 length: 12 residues. V dropped 8 bases and J dropped 10 bases, with 12 bases sitting between them. Germline values: CDR1 SNHLY, CDR2 FYNNEI. Findings and limits, study-wide: That few new T cells are recruited by each seasonal influenza vaccination was the authors' suggestion.

TCRdb ran MiXCR on the RT-PCR reads and lists one entry per CDR3 protein. In the table there are 290,000 or so distinct CDR3 sequences, 20% to 25% of which are singletons. In regard to this clonotype: Antigen: not known.

The sample in question was PBMCs from blood, obtained about 20 months after vaccination. This chain links TRBV2 with TRBJ1-6; D uncertain. The sequence was obtained from a man between 50 and 69 years old who received an inactivated influenza vaccine. DNA for the CDR3: TGTGCCAGCGCCTCCCGCTTATCACCCCTCCACTTT. Protein sequence: CASASRLSPLHF. Together with reference TRBV2 and TRBJ1-6, the CDR3 gives the full variable domain: EPEVTQTPSHQVTQMGQEVILRCVPISNHLYFYWYRQILGQKVEFLVSFYNNEISEKSEIFDDQFSVERPDGSNFTLKIRSTKLEDSAMYFCASASRLSPLHFGNGTRLTVT.